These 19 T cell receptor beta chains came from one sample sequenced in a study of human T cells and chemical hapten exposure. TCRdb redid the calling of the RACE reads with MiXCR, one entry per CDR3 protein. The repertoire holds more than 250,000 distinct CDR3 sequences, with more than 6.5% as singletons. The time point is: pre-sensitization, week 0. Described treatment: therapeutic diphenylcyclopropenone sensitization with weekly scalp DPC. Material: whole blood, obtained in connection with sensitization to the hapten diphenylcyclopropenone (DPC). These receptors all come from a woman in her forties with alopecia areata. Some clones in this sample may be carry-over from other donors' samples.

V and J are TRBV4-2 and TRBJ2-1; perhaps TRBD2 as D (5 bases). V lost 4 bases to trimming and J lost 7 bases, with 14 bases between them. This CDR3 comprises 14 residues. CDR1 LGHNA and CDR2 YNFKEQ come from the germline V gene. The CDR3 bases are TGTGCCAGCAGCCCACAACCGGACTTTAATGAGCAGTTCTTC. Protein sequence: CASSPQPDFNEQFF.

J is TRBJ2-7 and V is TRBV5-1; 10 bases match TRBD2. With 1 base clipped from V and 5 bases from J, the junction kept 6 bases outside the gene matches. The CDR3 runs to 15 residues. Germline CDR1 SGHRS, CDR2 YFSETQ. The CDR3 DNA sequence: TGCGCCAGCAGCTTGCTAGGGCTAGCGGGAGACGAGCAGTACTTC. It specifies CASSLLGLAGDEQYF. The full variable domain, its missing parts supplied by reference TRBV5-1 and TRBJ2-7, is KAGVTQTPRYLIKTRGQQVTLSCSPISGHRSVSWYQQTPGQGLQFLFEYFSETQRNKGNFPGRFSGRQFSNSRSEMNVSTLELGDSALYLCASSLLGLAGDEQYFGPGTRLTVT.

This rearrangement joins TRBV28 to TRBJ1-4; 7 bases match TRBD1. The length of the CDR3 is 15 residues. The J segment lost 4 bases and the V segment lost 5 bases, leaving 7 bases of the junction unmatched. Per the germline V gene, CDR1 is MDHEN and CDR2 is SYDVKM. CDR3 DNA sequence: TGTGCCAGCAGTCTTACGGGACAGATTAATGAAAAACTGTTTTTT. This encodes CASSLTGQINEKLFF.

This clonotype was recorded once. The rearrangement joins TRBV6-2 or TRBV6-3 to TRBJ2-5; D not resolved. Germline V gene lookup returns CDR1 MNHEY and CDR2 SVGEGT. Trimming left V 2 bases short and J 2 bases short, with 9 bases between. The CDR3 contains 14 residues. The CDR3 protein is CASSYTAFQETQYF. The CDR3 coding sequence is TGTGCCAGCAGTTACACGGCTTTTCAAGAGACCCAGTACTTC.

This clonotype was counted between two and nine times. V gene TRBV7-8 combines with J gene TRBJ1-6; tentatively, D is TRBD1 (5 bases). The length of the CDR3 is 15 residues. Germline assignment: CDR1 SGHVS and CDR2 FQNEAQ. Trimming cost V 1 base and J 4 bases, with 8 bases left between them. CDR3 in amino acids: CASSLGQSYNSPLHF. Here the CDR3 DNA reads TGTGCCAGCAGCTTAGGACAGTCTTATAATTCACCCCTCCACTTT.

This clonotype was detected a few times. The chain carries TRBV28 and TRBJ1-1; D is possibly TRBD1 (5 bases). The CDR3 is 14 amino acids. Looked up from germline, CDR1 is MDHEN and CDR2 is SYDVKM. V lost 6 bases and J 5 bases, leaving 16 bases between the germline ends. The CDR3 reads CASSSQVRGTEAFF. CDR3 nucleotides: TGTGCCAGCAGCTCTCAAGTACGGGGGACTGAAGCTTTCTTT.

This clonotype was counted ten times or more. CDR3 DNA sequence: TGTGCCAGCAGTTTAGGGGTCAATCTTTATGGCTACACCTTC. It specifies CASSLGVNLYGYTF. The gene calls are TRBV12-3 or TRBV12-4 and TRBJ1-2; D is uncertain. This CDR3 comprises 14 residues. V gave up 1 base and J gave up 5 bases, with 11 bases separating them.

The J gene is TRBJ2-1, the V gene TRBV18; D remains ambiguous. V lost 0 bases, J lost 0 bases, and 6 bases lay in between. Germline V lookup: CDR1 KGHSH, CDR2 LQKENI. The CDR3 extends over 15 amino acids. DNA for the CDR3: TGTGCCAGCTCACCACCGCAGACCTCCTACAATGAGCAGTTCTTC. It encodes CASSPPQTSYNEQFF.

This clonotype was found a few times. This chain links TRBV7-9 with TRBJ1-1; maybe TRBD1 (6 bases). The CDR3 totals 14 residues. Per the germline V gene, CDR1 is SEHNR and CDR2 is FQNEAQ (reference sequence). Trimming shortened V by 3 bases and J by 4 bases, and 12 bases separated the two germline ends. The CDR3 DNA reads TGTGCCAGCAGCTTGGGGGCGCGGGGCACTGAAGCTTTCTTT. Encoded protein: CASSLGARGTEAFF.

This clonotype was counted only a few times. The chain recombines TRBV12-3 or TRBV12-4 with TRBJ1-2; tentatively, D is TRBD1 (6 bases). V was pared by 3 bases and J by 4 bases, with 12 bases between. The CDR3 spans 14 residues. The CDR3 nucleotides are TGTGCCAGCAGTTTGGCAGGGGAGGGCTATGGCTACACCTTC. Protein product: CASSLAGEGYGYTF.

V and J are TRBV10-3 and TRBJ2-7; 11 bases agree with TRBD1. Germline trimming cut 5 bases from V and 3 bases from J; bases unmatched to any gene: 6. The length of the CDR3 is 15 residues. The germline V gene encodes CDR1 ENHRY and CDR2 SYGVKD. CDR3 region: CAISPAGTGGYEQYF. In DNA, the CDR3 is TGTGCCATCAGTCCCGCCGGGACAGGGGGCTACGAGCAGTACTTC.

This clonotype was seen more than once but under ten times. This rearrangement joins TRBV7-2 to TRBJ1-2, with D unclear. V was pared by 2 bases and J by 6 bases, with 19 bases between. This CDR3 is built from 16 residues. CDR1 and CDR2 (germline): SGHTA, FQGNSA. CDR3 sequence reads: CASSLKAGVLPHGYTF. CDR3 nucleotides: TGTGCCAGCAGCTTAAAGGCGGGCGTCTTGCCTCATGGCTACACCTTC.

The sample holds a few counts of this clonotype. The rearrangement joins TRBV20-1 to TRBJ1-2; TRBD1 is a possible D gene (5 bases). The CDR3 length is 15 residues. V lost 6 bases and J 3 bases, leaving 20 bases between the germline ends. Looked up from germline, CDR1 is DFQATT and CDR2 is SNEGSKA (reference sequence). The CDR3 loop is CSAPRGRGTDYGYTF. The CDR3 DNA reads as TGCAGTGCCCCCCGGGGGAGGGGAACCGACTATGGCTACACCTTC.

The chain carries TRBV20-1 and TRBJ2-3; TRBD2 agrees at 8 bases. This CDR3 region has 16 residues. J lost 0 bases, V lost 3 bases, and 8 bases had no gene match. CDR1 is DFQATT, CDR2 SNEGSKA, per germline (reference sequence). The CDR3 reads CSASSPSGSSTDTQYF. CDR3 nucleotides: TGCAGTGCTAGTAGCCCCAGCGGGAGTAGCACAGATACGCAGTATTTT.

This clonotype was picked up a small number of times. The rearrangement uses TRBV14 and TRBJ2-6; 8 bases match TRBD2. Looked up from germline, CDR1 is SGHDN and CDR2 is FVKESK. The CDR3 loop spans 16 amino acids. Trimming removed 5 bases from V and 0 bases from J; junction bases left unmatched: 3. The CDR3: CASSAGGSSGANVLTF. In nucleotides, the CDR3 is TGTGCCAGCAGCGCGGGGGGATCCTCTGGGGCCAACGTCCTGACTTTC.

The CDR3 is CASGLGSYEQYF. In DNA form, the CDR3 reads TGTGCCAGCGGGTTGGGCTCCTACGAGCAGTACTTC. The gene calls are TRBV28 and TRBJ2-7; D ambiguous. Germline loops: CDR1 MDHEN, CDR2 SYDVKM. CDR3 size: 12 residues. The V and J ends lost 8 bases and 0 bases respectively, with 8 bases between them.

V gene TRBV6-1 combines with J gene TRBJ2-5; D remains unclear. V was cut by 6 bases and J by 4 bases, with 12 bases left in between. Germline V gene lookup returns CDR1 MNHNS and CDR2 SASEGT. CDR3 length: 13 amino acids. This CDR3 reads CASRGWMGETQYF. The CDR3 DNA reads TGTGCCAGCAGGGGGTGGATGGGAGAGACCCAGTACTTC.

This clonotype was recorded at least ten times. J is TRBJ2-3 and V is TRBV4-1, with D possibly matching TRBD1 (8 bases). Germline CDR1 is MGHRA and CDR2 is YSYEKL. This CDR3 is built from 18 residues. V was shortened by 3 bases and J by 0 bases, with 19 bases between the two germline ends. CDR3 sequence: CASSQTGQGGVSTDTQYF. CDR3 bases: TGCGCCAGCAGCCAGACCGGACAGGGAGGGGTTAGCACAGATACGCAGTATTTT.

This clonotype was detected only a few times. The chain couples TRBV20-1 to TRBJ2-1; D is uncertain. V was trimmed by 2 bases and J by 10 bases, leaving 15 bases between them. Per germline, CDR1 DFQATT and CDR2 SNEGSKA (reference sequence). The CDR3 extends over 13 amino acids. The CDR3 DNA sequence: TGCAGTGCTAGAAAGGACGGTGCGGACGAGCAGTTCTTC. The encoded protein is CSARKDGADEQFF.